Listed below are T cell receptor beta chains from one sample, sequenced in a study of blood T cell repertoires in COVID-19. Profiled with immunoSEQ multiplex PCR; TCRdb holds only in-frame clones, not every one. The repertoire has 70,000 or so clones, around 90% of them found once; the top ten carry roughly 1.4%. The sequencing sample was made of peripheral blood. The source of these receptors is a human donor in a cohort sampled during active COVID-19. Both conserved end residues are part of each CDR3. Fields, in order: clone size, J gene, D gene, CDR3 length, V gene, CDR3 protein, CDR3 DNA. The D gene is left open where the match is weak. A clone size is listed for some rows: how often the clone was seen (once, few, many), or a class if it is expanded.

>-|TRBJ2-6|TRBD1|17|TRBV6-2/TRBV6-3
CASSPGTGGPGANVPTF
TGTGCCAGCAGCCCTGGGACAGGGGGCCCTGGGGCCAACGTCCCGACTTTC
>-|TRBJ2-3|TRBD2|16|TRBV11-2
CASSFGGLPSTDTQYF
TGTGCCAGCAGCTTTGGGGGACTACCTAGCACAGATACGCAGTATTTT
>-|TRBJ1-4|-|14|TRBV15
CATSLEDRREKLFF
TGTGCCACCAGCCTGGAGGACCGAAGGGAAAAACTGTTTTTT
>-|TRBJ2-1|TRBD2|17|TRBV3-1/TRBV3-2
CASSHRISGSAYNEQFF
TGTGCCAGCAGCCACCGAATTAGCGGGAGTGCCTACAATGAGCAGTTCTTC
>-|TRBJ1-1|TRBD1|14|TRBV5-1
CASSFGQVETEAFF
TGCGCCAGCAGCTTCGGACAGGTTGAGACTGAAGCTTTCTTT
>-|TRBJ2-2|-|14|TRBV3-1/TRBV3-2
CASSLGRGTGELFF
TGTGCCAGCAGCCTCGGGAGAGGGACCGGGGAGCTGTTTTTT
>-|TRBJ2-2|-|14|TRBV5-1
CASNSKTNTGELFF
TGCGCCAGCAATAGCAAGACGAACACCGGGGAGCTGTTTTTT
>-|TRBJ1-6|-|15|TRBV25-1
CASSAQSAYNSPLHF
TGTGCCAGCAGTGCCCAAAGCGCCTATAATTCACCCCTCCACTTT
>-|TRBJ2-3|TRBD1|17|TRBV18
CASSPIKSTGRSDTQYF
TGTGCCAGCTCACCGATCAAATCGACAGGGAGATCAGATACGCAGTATTTT
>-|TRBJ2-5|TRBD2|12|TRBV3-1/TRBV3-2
CASGGGYETQYF
TGTGCCAGCGGGGGGGGATACGAGACCCAGTACTTC
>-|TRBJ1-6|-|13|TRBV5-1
CASTGEGRAPLHF
TGCGCCAGCACCGGCGAGGGGAGGGCACCCCTCCACTTT
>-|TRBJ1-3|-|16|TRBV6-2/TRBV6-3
CASSSPGPSSGNTIYF
TGTGCCAGCAGTTCACCGGGTCCGAGCTCTGGAAACACCATATATTTT
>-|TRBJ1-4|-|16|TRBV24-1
CATSDPTTGNNEKLFF
TGTGCCACCAGTGATCCAACGACAGGAAATAATGAAAAACTGTTTTTT
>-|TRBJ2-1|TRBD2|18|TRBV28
CASSGIGTSGWSYNEQFF
TGTGCCAGCAGTGGGATCGGGACTAGCGGGTGGTCCTACAATGAGCAGTTCTTC
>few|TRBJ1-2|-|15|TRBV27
CASSPVLGGNYGYTF
TGTGCCAGCAGTCCCGTCCTTGGAGGAAACTATGGCTACACCTTC
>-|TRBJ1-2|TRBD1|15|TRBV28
CASSPTDRGPYGYTF
TGTGCCAGCAGTCCAACGGACAGGGGCCCCTATGGCTACACCTTC
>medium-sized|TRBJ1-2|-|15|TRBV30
CAWRATGDTNYGYTF
TGTGCCTGGAGGGCGACAGGAGATACTAACTATGGCTACACCTTC
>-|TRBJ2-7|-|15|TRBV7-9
CASSFLTGDSYEQYF
TGTGCCAGCAGCTTCCTCACGGGTGACTCCTACGAGCAGTACTTC
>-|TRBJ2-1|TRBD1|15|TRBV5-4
CASSLGQGSYNEQFF
TGTGCCAGCAGCTTGGGACAGGGGAGCTACAATGAGCAGTTCTTC
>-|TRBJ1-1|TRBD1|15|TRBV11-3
CASRRGGQANTEAFF
TGTGCCAGCAGACGAGGGGGACAGGCCAACACTGAAGCTTTCTTT
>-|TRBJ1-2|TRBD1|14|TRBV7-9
CASSYAGTGYGYTF
TGTGCCAGCAGCTACGCCGGGACAGGGTATGGCTACACCTTC
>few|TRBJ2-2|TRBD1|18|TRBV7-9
CASRPTGGDSSNTGELFF
TGTGCCAGCAGACCGACAGGGGGCGACTCTTCGAACACCGGGGAGCTGTTTTTT
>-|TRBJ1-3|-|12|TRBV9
CASSSQGNTIYF
TGTGCCAGCAGCAGCCAGGGGAACACCATATATTTT
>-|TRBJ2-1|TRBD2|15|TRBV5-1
CASSLGLAGDNEQFF
TGCGCCAGCAGCTTGGGACTAGCGGGAGACAATGAGCAGTTCTTC
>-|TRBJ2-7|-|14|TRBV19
CASRLSGSTYEQYF
TGTGCCAGTAGACTTAGCGGATCGACCTACGAGCAGTACTTC
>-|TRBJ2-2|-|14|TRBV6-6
CASTLQENTGELFF
TGTGCCAGCACCTTACAGGAGAACACCGGGGAGCTGTTTTTT
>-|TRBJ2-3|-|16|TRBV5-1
CASTSGEGVRTDTQYF
TGCGCCAGCACCTCTGGGGAGGGGGTGCGCACAGATACGCAGTATTTT
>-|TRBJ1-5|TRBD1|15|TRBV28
CASSPPGTGHQPQHF
TGTGCCAGCAGTCCGCCCGGGACAGGGCATCAGCCCCAGCATTTT
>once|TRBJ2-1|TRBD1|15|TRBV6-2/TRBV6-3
CASSYSEGQGNEQFF
TGTGCCAGCAGTTACTCGGAGGGACAGGGGAATGAGCAGTTCTTC
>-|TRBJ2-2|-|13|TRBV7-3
CASSLGHGGELFF
TGTGCCAGCAGCTTAGGACACGGCGGGGAGCTGTTTTTT
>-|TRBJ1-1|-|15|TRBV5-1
CASSAGRTQNTEAFF
TGCGCCAGCAGCGCGGGCCGAACTCAGAACACTGAAGCTTTCTTT
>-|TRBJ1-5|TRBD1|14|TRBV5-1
CASSTGTGNQPQHF
TGCGCCAGCAGCACCGGGACAGGAAATCAGCCCCAGCATTTT